This record covers a single T cell receptor beta chain. Its target is not known. A single record per CDR3 protein comes from TCRdb applying MiXCR to the 5' RACE reads. The sample lists hundreds of thousands of distinct CDR3 sequences; approximately 8% were seen once. V trimming: 0 bases; J trimming: 5 bases; junction bases outside the gene matches: 2. Germline V gene lookup returns CDR1 SGHRS and CDR2 YFSETQ. This CDR3 is 15 amino acids long. These data come from a study of identical twins. The study's findings and limits: Cross-sectional statistics, not tracking of the same donors, supported the conclusions. Researchers reported weaker excess twin sharing in beta out-of-frame sequences. Diverse VJ usage suggested most zero-insertion clonotypes were not invariant T cells.

The same sample was also studied in work on yellow fever vaccine responses in identical twins. From that study: Twins' vaccine T cell responses were reported to seem partly convergent and partly personalized.

This chain uses TRBV5-1 with TRBJ1-4; 9 bases agree with TRBD1. This TCR came from a woman in her late teens or twenties in good health. The sample consisted of memory (CD45RO+) T cells sorted from blood. CDR3 nucleotides: TGCGCCAGCAGCTTGGGGGACAGGGAGAATGAAAAACTGTTTTTT. Its translation is CASSLGDRENEKLFF.